The 30 T cell receptor beta chains below all came from one sample that was sequenced in a study of shared clonotypes between healthy human individuals. CD45RO negativity and positive selection for CCR7 defined naive CD8 cells, a population that excluded terminally differentiated effector memory CD45RA+ cells. TCRdb's table, derived via immunoSEQ multiplex PCR, lists solely in-frame clones and lacks some. Here the sample spans millions of clones, approximately 94% being singletons. The material sequenced was naive CD8+ T cells from PBMCs. These receptors came from a young man in good health. Some clones in this sample may be carry-over from other donors' samples.

This clone is a singleton in its sample. CDR3 residues: CASSFGGRNQPQHF. CDR3 coding DNA: TGTGCCAGCAGCTTCGGAGGGCGCAATCAGCCCCAGCATTTT. The chain couples TRBV13 to TRBJ1-5; D gene unclear. Germline-derived CDR1 and CDR2 are PRHDT and FYEKMQ (reference sequence). The CDR3 is 14 residues long. V dropped 3 bases and J dropped 2 bases, with 8 bases sitting between them. Drawing the rest from reference TRBV13 and TRBJ1-5, the complete variable domain is AAGVIQSPRHLIKEKRETATLKCYPIPRHDTVYWYQQGPGQDPQFLISFYEKMQSDKGSIPDRFSAQQFSDYHSELNMSSLELGDSALYFCASSFGGRNQPQHFGDGTRLSIL.

This chain uses TRBV2 with TRBJ1-5; TRBD1 might be the D (6 bases). This CDR3 contains 16 residues. Trimming left V 0 bases short and J 7 bases short, with 16 bases between. Germline lookup yields CDR1 SNHLY and CDR2 FYNNEI. CDR3 residues: CASSEARVRGDQPQHF. The CDR3 DNA sequence: TGTGCCAGCAGTGAAGCGCGAGTCAGGGGAGACCAGCCCCAGCATTTT.

J is TRBJ1-5 and V is TRBV19; D possibly corresponds to TRBD1 (5 bases). The CDR3 has 13 amino acids. V dropped 1 base and J dropped 6 bases, with 7 bases sitting between them. The germline V gene encodes CDR1 LNHDA and CDR2 SQIVND (reference sequence). CDR3 in DNA: TGTGCCAGTAGTATAGGCAGGGCTCAGCCCCAGCATTTT. Encoded protein: CASSIGRAQPQHF.

This clone was counted once. The J gene is TRBJ2-1, the V gene TRBV4-3; TRBD2 aligns across 7 bases. Germline V gene lookup returns CDR1 LGHNA and CDR2 YSLEER. The CDR3 consists of 21 residues. J gave up 5 bases and V 3 bases, and 25 bases lay outside the gene matches. The CDR3 DNA follows: TGCGCCAGCAGCCAGACTCCGCGGGACCTCTCATTAGCGGGTCAAAACAATGAGCAGTTCTTC. Protein sequence: CASSQTPRDLSLAGQNNEQFF.

The J gene is TRBJ1-5, the V gene TRBV15, with D maybe TRBD1 (5 bases). Trimming shortened V by 4 bases and J by 4 bases, and 14 bases separated the two germline ends. The CDR3 sequence is 15 residues long. Germline lookup yields CDR1 LNHNV and CDR2 YYDKDF (reference sequence). The CDR3 DNA follows: TGTGCCACCAGCACAGTCTGGGGGGGGAATCAGCCCCAGCATTTT. Protein: CATSTVWGGNQPQHF. Using reference TRBV15 and TRBJ1-5 for the parts outside the CDR3, the full variable domain is DAMVIQNPRYQVTQFGKPVTLSCSQTLNHNVMYWYQQKSSQAPKLLFHYYDKDFNNEADTPDNFQSRRPNTSFCFLDIRSPGLGDTAMYLCATSTVWGGNQPQHFGDGTRLSIL.

V is TRBV12-5 and J is TRBJ2-2; possible D gene TRBD1, 6 bases. The CDR3 is 15 amino acids. In germline, CDR1 is LGHNT, CDR2 FRNRAP. Trimming left V 5 bases short and J 0 bases short, with 10 bases between. The CDR3 coding sequence is TGTGCTAGTGGTCCGGGACACCCGAACACCGGGGAGCTGTTTTTT. Amino acid sequence: CASGPGHPNTGELFF. Full variable domain (remainder filled in from reference TRBV12-5 and TRBJ2-2): DARVTQTPRHKVTEMGQEVTMRCQPILGHNTVFWYRQTMMQGLELLAYFRNRAPLDDSGMPKDRFSAEMPDATLATLKIQPSEPRDSAVYFCASGPGHPNTGELFFGEGSRLTVL.

Here the CDR3 reads CASSSGTGRIDEQYF. CDR3 nucleotide sequence: TGTGCCAGCAGTTCCGGGACAGGGAGGATCGACGAGCAGTACTTC. The chain uses TRBV4-2 and TRBJ2-7; 9 bases fit TRBD1. Germline V lookup: CDR1 LGHNA, CDR2 YNFKEQ. This CDR3 contains 15 residues. V trimming: 6 bases; J trimming: 5 bases; junction bases outside the gene matches: 11.

The chain joins TRBV6-5 to TRBJ2-5; 7 bases align to TRBD1. Unmatched junction bases numbered 0, after V lost 2 bases and J lost 3 bases. CDR3 length: 13 residues. The germline gives CDR1 MNHEY, CDR2 SVGAGI. CDR3 residues: CASSYGTEETQYF. DNA for the CDR3: TGTGCCAGCAGTTACGGGACAGAAGAGACCCAGTACTTC.

With respect to this clone: Other nucleotide sequences from this sample produce the same CDR3. V is TRBV18 and J is TRBJ1-2; TRBD1 matches 7 bases. CDR1 KGHSH and CDR2 LQKENI come from the germline V gene. The ends lost 0 bases at V and 8 bases at J; junction bases unmatched: 9. The CDR3 consists of 15 residues. The CDR3 region has the DNA TGTGCCAGCTCACCACCCGGGCAGGGGGTCTACGGCTACACCTTC. This translates into CASSPPGQGVYGYTF. Combining the CDR3 with reference TRBV18 and TRBJ1-2 gives the whole variable domain NAGVMQNPRHLVRRRGQEARLRCSPMKGHSHVYWYRQLPEEGLKFMVYLQKENIIDESGMPKERFSAEFPKEGPSILRIQQVVRGDSAAYFCASSPPGQGVYGYTFGSGTRLTVV.

V usage is TRBV6-1 and J usage is TRBJ2-7, with D perhaps assigned TRBD1 or TRBD2 (5 bases each). Germline CDR1 and CDR2: MNHNS and SASEGT. Trimming stripped 4 bases from V and 3 bases from J, with 16 bases between. CDR3 length: 15 residues. This chain's CDR3 is CASSGVWGSGYEQYF. The DNA for the CDR3 is TGTGCCAGCAGTGGGGTGTGGGGGAGTGGCTACGAGCAGTACTTC.

This chain links TRBV13 with TRBJ2-5; D is tentatively TRBD1 or TRBD2 (5 bases each). Germline CDR1 PRHDT, CDR2 FYEKMQ (reference sequence). The CDR3 spans 14 residues. With 4 bases removed from V and 1 base from J, the gap between germline ends came to 10 bases. The CDR3, as DNA: TGTGCCAGCAGCTCGAGGGGCAGCCAAGAGACCCAGTACTTC. It yields the protein CASSSRGSQETQYF.

On this clone: This CDR3 is also generated by other DNA sequences in the sample. The V call is TRBV19, the J call TRBJ2-7, with no clear D. Deletions cut 6 bases from V and 1 base from J, with 10 bases between. In germline, CDR1 is LNHDA, CDR2 SQIVND (reference sequence). The CDR3 totals 13 residues. CDR3 DNA sequence: TGTGCCAGTAGCTCGGGCTCGTCCTACGAGCAGTACTTC. Amino acids: CASSSGSSYEQYF.

The gene calls are TRBV4-1 and TRBJ2-4, with a weak D call TRBD2 (5 bases). Trimming removed 1 base from V and 0 bases from J, with 13 bases in between. In germline, CDR1 is MGHRA, CDR2 YSYEKL. The CDR3 spans 17 residues. The CDR3: CASSQVLRGRAKNIQYF. The CDR3 region has the DNA TGCGCCAGCAGCCAAGTACTCCGGGGTAGAGCCAAAAACATTCAGTACTTC.

This rearrangement joins TRBV5-1 to TRBJ2-3; no clear D gene. The CDR3 sequence is 16 residues long. Trimming cost V 0 bases and J 6 bases, with 17 bases left between them. The germline CDR1 and CDR2 sequences are SGHRS and YFSETQ. The CDR3 nucleotides read TGCGCCAGCAGCTTGGCGGCGGTCCGCGCCGTGGATACGCAGTATTTT. Translated, it gives CASSLAAVRAVDTQYF.

This chain uses TRBV9 with TRBJ2-1; 7 bases align to TRBD2. Germline lookup yields CDR1 SGDLS and CDR2 YYNGEE. The J segment lost 10 bases and the V segment lost 0 bases, leaving 7 bases of the junction unmatched. The CDR3 is made up of 14 amino acids. CDR3 sequence reads: CASSVGRLAEEQFF. Written as DNA, the CDR3 is TGTGCCAGCAGCGTAGGTAGGCTAGCGGAGGAGCAGTTCTTC.

V usage is TRBV7-9 and J usage is TRBJ2-7; no firm D call. Looked up from germline, CDR1 is SEHNR and CDR2 is FQNEAQ (reference sequence). CDR3 size: 13 residues. V was shortened by 1 base and J by 2 bases, with 6 bases between the two germline ends. The chain's CDR3 is CASSLESTYEQYF. The CDR3 coding sequence is TGTGCCAGCAGCTTAGAGTCTACCTACGAGCAGTACTTC.

The rearrangement links TRBV2 to TRBJ2-7; the D is unclear. Trimming removed 2 bases from V and 2 bases from J, with 4 bases in between. CDR1 and CDR2 (germline): SNHLY, FYNNEI. This CDR3 contains 12 residues. CDR3 loop: CASSEITYEQYF. CDR3 in DNA: TGTGCCAGCAGTGAAATCACCTACGAGCAGTACTTC.

The chain has TRBV29-1 and TRBJ2-3; either TRBD1 or TRBD2 may fit D (6 bases each). CDR1 is SQVTM, CDR2 ANQGSEA, per germline. The CDR3 totals 16 residues. V shed 1 base and J shed 2 bases, with 16 bases lying between them. The CDR3 DNA is TGCAGCGTTGAAGGGGGGGACATGGGATTCACAGATACGCAGTATTTT. This encodes CSVEGGDMGFTDTQYF.

The chain uses TRBV7-8 and TRBJ2-1; TRBD1 agrees at 7 bases. The junction had 9 bases not matched to a gene; V was cut back by 5 bases and J by 14 bases. Germline CDR1 is SGHVS and CDR2 is FQNEAQ. CDR3 size: 12 residues. CDR3: CASSPPTGTEFF. CDR3 nucleotide sequence: TGTGCCAGCAGCCCTCCGACAGGGACCGAGTTCTTC.

The chain uses TRBV13 and TRBJ2-1; 9 nucleotides match TRBD1. CDR3 size: 16 residues. Germline V lookup: CDR1 PRHDT, CDR2 FYEKMQ (reference sequence). V dropped 5 bases and J dropped 0; count of bases not matched to a gene: 5. The CDR3 DNA sequence: TGTGCCAGCAGCACTCCGGGACAGGGCTCCTACAATGAGCAGTTCTTC. Encoded protein: CASSTPGQGSYNEQFF.

CDR3 DNA sequence: TGTGCCAGTATGGACAGAGGGAACTATGGCTACACCTTC. As protein: CASMDRGNYGYTF. This chain connects TRBV19 to TRBJ1-2, with D possibly being TRBD1 (6 bases). V lost 7 bases and J 2 bases, leaving 11 bases between the germline ends. Germline V gene sequence: CDR1 LNHDA, CDR2 SQIVND (reference sequence). The CDR3 is made up of 13 amino acids.

Of note for this clone: This same CDR3 is encoded by further DNA sequences in the sample. V is TRBV28 and J is TRBJ1-1; 7 positions match TRBD1. The trim removed 6 bases at V and 5 bases at J, leaving 3 bases unmatched. CDR1 MDHEN and CDR2 SYDVKM come from the germline V gene. The CDR3 runs to 12 residues. The CDR3 region is CASRPGGTEAFF. The CDR3 bases are TGTGCCAGCAGACCAGGGGGAACTGAAGCTTTCTTT.

V and J are TRBV15 and TRBJ1-2, with 8 positions matching TRBD1. Trimming cost V 1 base and J 4 bases; bases outside gene matches: 14. Germline CDR1 reads LNHNV; CDR2 reads YYDKDF (reference sequence). CDR3 length: 18 amino acids. The CDR3 nucleotides are TGTGCCACCAGCAGAGGAACGGACAGGGAATTATTTCGCTATGGCTACACCTTC. Amino acids: CATSRGTDRELFRYGYTF.

The chain joins TRBV15 to TRBJ2-4; tentative D call: TRBD1 (6 bases). This CDR3 contains 13 residues. Trimming removed 8 bases from V and 6 bases from J, with 14 bases in between. The germline gives CDR1 LNHNV, CDR2 YYDKDF (reference sequence). This chain's CDR3 is CATDNRVGNIQYF. CDR3 DNA: TGTGCCACCGACAACAGGGTTGGAAACATTCAGTACTTC.

Details on this clone: The same CDR3 is also encoded by other DNA sequences in this sample. The V gene is TRBV19, the J gene TRBJ1-1; no firm D call. The V end was cut by 3 bases, the J end by 0 bases, with 2 bases between. The germline CDR1 and CDR2 sequences are LNHDA and SQIVND (reference sequence). The CDR3 is 12 amino acids. The CDR3 sequence is CASSIVNTEAFF. The CDR3 nucleotides read TGTGCCAGTAGTATTGTGAACACTGAAGCTTTCTTT. Drawing the rest from reference TRBV19 and TRBJ1-1, the complete variable domain is DGGITQSPKYLFRKEGQNVTLSCEQNLNHDAMYWYRQDPGQGLRLIYYSQIVNDFQKGDIAEGYSVSREKKESFPLTVTSAQKNPTAFYLCASSIVNTEAFFGQGTRLTVV.

The chain employs TRBV11-2 and TRBJ2-7; D gene ambiguous. Germline-derived CDR1 and CDR2 are SGHAT and FQNNGV. The ends were cut back, 7 bases at V and 4 bases at J, with 14 bases in the middle. This CDR3 spans 13 amino acids. The CDR3 is CASISSHQYEQYF. CDR3 sequence (DNA): TGTGCCAGCATCTCCTCGCACCAATACGAGCAGTACTTC.

The chain links TRBV28 to TRBJ2-3; 9 nucleotides match TRBD2. V dropped 4 bases and J dropped 2; count of bases not matched to a gene: 7. The CDR3 sequence is 16 residues long. Per the germline V gene, CDR1 is MDHEN and CDR2 is SYDVKM. For the CDR3, the DNA is TGTGCCAGCAGTTCCAGACTAGCGGTCGTCACAGATACGCAGTATTTT. This translates into CASSSRLAVVTDTQYF.

The sample holds one count of this clone. The chain links TRBV5-1 to TRBJ1-1; D is undetermined. Germline CDR1 reads SGHRS; CDR2 reads YFSETQ. V shed 0 bases and J shed 4 bases, with 7 bases lying between them. CDR3 size: 13 residues. CDR3 DNA: TGCGCCAGCAGCTTGGGAGCAACCACTGAAGCTTTCTTT. It is translated as CASSLGATTEAFF.

V gene TRBV4-1 combines with J gene TRBJ2-7; 11 bases fit TRBD1. CDR3 length equals 16 residues. From germline, CDR1 is MGHRA and CDR2 YSYEKL. Losses at the gene ends were 2 bases for V and 3 bases for J; bases not matched to a gene: 6. The CDR3 loop is CASSQKVGQGVYEQYF. CDR3 DNA sequence: TGCGCCAGCAGCCAAAAAGTGGGACAGGGGGTCTACGAGCAGTACTTC.

The chain joins TRBV27 to TRBJ2-1; D perhaps matches TRBD1 (6 bases). The V end lost 3 bases, the J end lost 6 bases, and 9 bases lay between the germline ends. The CDR3 is made up of 13 amino acids. Germline values: CDR1 MNHEY, CDR2 SMNVEV (reference sequence). The CDR3 nucleotides read TGTGCCAGCAGTTTGACAGGTTTCAATGAGCAGTTCTTC. Protein product: CASSLTGFNEQFF.